The entry below gives a single TCR beta chain sequence along with its context. What it binds is not known. A much larger clone lies one base from this, so it may be a read error. The authors built bulk TCR libraries by previously described methods with listed TCR primers. TCRdb fed the PCR reads into MiXCR, producing one record per CDR3 protein. Among 60,000 to 65,000 distinct CDR3 sequences listed, under 20% were seen once. This sample is part of a study of molecular identifiers for immune sequencing clone quantification. Study-wide results and limits: For highly expanded clones, sizes could be underestimated when identical TCR molecules share a barcode. Effector cells had over 97% of their molecules in clones above 20 RNA copies, while naive cells had under 1%.

V was pared by 6 bases and J by 0 bases, with 12 bases between. Germline V CDR1 and CDR2: MNHNS, SASEGT. CDR3 length: 16 residues. Sorted naive CD8 T cells were those defined as CD8+CD4-CCR7+CD45RA+. The genes are TRBV6-1 and TRBJ2-6; tentatively, D is TRBD1 (6 bases). The sequenced material came from naive CD8+ T cells from blood, with Jurkat cell RNA spiked in. Documented subset: FACS-sorted CD8+CD4-CCR7+CD45RA+ naive T cells. This sequence was found in a human donor in good health. Some libraries in this study had Jurkat cell RNA spiked in. The CDR3 region has the DNA TGTGCCAGCAGCCCCGAGACAGGCTCTGGGGCCAACGTCCTGACTTTC. This codes for CASSPETGSGANVLTF.